The clone carrying this TCR beta chain was detected only once. Germline trimming cut 2 bases from V and 3 bases from J; bases unmatched to any gene: 8. CDR1 SGDLS and CDR2 YYNGEE come from the germline V gene. The CDR3 runs 16 residues. This sample was taken from a study of blood T cell repertoires in COVID-19. Study context: Sites across the United States, Italy and Spain contributed samples from acute and convalescent COVID-19. From T cells, B-cell-depleted T cells, or PBMCs came the material, which was cDNA or gDNA.

In the authors' methods: Cell counts per sample came from amplifying reference gene primers. Sequencing used immunoSEQ multiplex PCR; TCRdb keeps in-frame clones, though not all of them. That table is the source of V, J and clone size, and D and trimming were worked out from the DNA. The repertoire holds about 150,000 clones, with 75% to 90% as singletons. This sequence joins TRBV9 and TRBJ2-3; the match to TRBD2 covers 8 bases. The sequence was obtained from a man older than 75 with acute or convalescent COVID-19. The sequenced material came from peripheral blood. As DNA, the CDR3 is TGTGCCAGCAGCGTTCGGCGGGGGGCGGGAACAGATACGCAGTATTTT. Protein product: CASSVRRGAGTDTQYF.